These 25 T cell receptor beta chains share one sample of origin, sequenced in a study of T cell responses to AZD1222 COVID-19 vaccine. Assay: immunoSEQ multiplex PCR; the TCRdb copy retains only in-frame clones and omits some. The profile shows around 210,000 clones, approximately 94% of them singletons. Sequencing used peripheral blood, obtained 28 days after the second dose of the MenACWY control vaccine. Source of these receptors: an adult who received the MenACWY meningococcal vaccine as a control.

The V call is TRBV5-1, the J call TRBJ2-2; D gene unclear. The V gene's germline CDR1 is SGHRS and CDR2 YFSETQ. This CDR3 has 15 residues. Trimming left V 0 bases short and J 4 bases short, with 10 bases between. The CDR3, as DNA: TGCGCCAGCAGCTTGGGCGGAGATAGCACCGGGGAGCTGTTTTTT. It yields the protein CASSLGGDSTGELFF.

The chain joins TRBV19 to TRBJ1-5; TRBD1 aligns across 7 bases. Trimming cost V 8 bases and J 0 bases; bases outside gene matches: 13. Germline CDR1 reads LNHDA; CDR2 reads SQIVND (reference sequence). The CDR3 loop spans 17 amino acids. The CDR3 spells CASGRTGLTNSNQPQHF. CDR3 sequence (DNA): TGTGCCAGTGGTCGGACAGGTCTTACTAATAGCAATCAGCCCCAGCATTTT.

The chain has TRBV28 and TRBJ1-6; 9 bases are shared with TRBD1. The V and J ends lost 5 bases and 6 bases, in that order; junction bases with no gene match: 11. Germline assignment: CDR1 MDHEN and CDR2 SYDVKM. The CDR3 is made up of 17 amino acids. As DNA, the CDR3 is TGTGCCAGCAGTACCGTGGGACAGGGAAGCATTAATTCACCCCTCCACTTT. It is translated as CASSTVGQGSINSPLHF.

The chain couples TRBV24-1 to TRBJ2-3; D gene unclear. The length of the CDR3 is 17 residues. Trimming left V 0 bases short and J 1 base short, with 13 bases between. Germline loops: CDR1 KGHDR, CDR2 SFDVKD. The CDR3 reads CATSDLSLDGGTDTQYF. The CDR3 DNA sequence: TGTGCCACCAGTGATTTGAGTTTGGACGGAGGCACAGATACGCAGTATTTT.

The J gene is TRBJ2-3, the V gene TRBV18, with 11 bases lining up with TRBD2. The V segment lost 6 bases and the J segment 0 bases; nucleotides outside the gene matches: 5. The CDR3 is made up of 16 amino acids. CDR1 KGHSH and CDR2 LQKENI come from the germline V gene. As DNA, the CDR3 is TGTGCCAGCTCGCCTAGACTAGCGGGGAGCACAGATACGCAGTATTTT. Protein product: CASSPRLAGSTDTQYF.

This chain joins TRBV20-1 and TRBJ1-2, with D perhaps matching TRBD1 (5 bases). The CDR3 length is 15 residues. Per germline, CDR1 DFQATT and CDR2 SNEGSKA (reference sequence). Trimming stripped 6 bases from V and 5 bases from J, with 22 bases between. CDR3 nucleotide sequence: TGCAGTGCAAGTCGACAGATTGAGGTAGAATATGGCTACACCTTC. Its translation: CSASRQIEVEYGYTF.

Here the CDR3 reads CASRSGPGGTDTQYF. The CDR3 nucleotides are TGCGCCAGCAGGTCCGGGCCGGGGGGGACAGATACGCAGTATTTT. The gene calls are TRBV5-1 and TRBJ2-3, with 8 bases lining up with TRBD2. J lost 3 bases, V lost 5 bases, and 8 bases had no gene match. Germline CDR1 is SGHRS and CDR2 is YFSETQ. The length of the CDR3 is 15 residues.

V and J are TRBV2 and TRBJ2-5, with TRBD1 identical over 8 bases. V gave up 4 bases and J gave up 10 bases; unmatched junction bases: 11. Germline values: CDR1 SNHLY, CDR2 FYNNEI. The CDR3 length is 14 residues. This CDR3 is CASSGQGPGSDQYF. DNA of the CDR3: TGTGCCAGCAGTGGACAGGGGCCCGGGTCGGACCAGTACTTC.

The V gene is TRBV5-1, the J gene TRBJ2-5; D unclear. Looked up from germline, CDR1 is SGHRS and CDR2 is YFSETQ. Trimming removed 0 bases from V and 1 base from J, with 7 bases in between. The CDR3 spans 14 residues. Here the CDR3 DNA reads TGCGCCAGCAGCTTGGGGGCTCCCCAAGAGACCCAGTACTTC. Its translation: CASSLGAPQETQYF.

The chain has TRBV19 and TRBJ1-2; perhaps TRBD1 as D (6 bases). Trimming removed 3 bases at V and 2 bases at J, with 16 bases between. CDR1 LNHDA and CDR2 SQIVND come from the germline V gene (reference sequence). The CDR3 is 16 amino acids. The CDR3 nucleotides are TGTGCCAGTAGTATGGGGGCAGGGGTTGGAAACTATGGCTACACCTTC. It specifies CASSMGAGVGNYGYTF.

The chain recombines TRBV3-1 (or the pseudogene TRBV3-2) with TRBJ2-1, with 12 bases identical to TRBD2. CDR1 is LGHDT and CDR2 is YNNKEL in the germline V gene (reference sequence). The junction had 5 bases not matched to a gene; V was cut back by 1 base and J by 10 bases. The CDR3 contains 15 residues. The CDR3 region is CASSQGLAGVGEQFF. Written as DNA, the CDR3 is TGTGCCAGCAGCCAAGGACTAGCGGGAGTTGGGGAGCAGTTCTTC.

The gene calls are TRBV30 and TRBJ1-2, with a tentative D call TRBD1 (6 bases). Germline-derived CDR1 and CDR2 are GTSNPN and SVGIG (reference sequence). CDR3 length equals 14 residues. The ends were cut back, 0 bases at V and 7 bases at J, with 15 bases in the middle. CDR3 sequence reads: CAWSVGPDRSGYTF. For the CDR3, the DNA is TGTGCCTGGAGTGTAGGGCCGGACAGAAGTGGCTACACCTTC.

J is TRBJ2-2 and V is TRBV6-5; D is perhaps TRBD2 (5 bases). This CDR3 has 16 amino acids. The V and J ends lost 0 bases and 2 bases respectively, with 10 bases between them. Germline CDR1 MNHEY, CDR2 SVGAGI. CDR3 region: CASSYSRRENTGELFF. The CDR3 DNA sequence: TGTGCCAGCAGTTACTCGAGACGGGAAAACACCGGGGAGCTGTTTTTT.

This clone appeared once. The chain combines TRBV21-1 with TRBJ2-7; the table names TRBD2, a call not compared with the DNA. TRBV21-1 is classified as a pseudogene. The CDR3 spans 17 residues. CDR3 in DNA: TGTGCCAGCAGCAAATGTCGCCTAGCGGGGGCCCTTGGAAAGCAGTACTTC. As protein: CASSKCRLAGALGKQYF.

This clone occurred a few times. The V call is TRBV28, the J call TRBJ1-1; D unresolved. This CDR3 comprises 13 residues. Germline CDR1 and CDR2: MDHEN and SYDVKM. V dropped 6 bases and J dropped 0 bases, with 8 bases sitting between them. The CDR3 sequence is CASSPVMNTEAFF. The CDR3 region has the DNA TGTGCCAGCAGCCCTGTTATGAACACTGAAGCTTTCTTT.

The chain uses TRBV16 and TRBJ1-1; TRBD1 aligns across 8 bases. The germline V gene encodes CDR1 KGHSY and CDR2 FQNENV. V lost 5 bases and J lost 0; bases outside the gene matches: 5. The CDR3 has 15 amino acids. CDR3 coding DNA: TGTGCCAGCAGCGCTGAACAGGGGGTGAACACTGAAGCTTTCTTT. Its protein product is CASSAEQGVNTEAFF.

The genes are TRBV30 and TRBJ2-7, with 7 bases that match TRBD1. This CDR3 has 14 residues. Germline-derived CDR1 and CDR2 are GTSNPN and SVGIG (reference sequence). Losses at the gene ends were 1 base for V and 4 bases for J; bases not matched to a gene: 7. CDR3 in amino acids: CAWSGDREGYEQYF. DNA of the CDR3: TGTGCCTGGAGTGGCGACAGGGAAGGGTACGAGCAGTACTTC.

The CDR3 DNA follows: TGTGCCAGCAGTTACGGTAATTCACCCCTCCACTTT. Protein product: CASSYGNSPLHF. The chain carries TRBV6-6 and TRBJ1-6; no clear D. The V gene lost 2 bases and the J gene lost 6 bases, with 2 bases spanning the gap. Germline CDR1 reads MNHNY; CDR2 reads SVGAGI (reference sequence). CDR3 length: 12 amino acids.

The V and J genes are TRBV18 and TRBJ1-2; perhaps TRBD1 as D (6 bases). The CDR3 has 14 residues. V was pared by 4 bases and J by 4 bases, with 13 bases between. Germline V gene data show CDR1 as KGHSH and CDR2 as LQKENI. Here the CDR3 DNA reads TGTGCCAGCTCACTCGACAGGAGCCCCTATGGCTACACCTTC. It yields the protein CASSLDRSPYGYTF. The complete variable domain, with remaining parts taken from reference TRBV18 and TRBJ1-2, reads NAGVMQNPRHLVRRRGQEARLRCSPMKGHSHVYWYRQLPEEGLKFMVYLQKENIIDESGMPKERFSAEFPKEGPSILRIQQVVRGDSAAYFCASSLDRSPYGYTFGSGTRLTVV.

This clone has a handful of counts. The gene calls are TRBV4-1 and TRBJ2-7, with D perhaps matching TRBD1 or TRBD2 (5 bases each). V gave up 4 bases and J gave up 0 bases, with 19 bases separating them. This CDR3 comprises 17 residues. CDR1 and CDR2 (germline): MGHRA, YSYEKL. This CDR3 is CASSPRDPKEGSYEQYF. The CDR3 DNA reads TGCGCCAGCAGCCCCCGGGACCCCAAAGAGGGCTCCTACGAGCAGTACTTC.

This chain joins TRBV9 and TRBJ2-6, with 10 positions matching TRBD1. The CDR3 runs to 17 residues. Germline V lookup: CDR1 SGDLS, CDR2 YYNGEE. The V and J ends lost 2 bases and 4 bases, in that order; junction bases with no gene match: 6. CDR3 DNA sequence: TGTGCCAGCAGCGTTTGGACAGGGGGATCGGGGGCCAACGTCCTGACTTTC. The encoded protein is CASSVWTGGSGANVLTF.

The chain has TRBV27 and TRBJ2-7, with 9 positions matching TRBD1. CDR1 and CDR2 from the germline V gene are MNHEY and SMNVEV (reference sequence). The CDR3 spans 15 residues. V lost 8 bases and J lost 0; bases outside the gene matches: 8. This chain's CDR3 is CASSPGDRVSYEQYF. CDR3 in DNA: TGTGCCAGCTCCCCGGGGGACAGGGTCTCCTACGAGCAGTACTTC.

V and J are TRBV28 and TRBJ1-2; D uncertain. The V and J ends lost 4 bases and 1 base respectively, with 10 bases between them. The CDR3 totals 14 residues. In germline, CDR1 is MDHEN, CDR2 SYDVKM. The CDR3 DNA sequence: TGTGCCAGCAGTTCCTCTCCAGTTAACTATGGCTACACCTTC. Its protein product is CASSSSPVNYGYTF.

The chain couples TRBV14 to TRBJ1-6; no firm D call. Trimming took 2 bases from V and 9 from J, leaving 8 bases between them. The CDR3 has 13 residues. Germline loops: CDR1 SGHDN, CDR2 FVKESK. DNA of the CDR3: TGTGCCAGCAGCCAATCGGTGATTTCACCCCTCCACTTT. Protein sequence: CASSQSVISPLHF.

CDR3 sequence (DNA): TGTGCCAGCCATCCCGGGACAGGGAGCTCCTACGAGCAGTACTTC. Residues: CASHPGTGSSYEQYF. The V call is TRBV2, the J call TRBJ2-7; 9 positions match TRBD1. V was pared by 8 bases and J by 0 bases, with 8 bases of the junction left unmatched. Looked up from germline, CDR1 is SNHLY and CDR2 is FYNNEI. There are 15 residues in the CDR3. Variable domain in full (rest from reference TRBV2 and TRBJ2-7): EPEVTQTPSHQVTQMGQEVILRCVPISNHLYFYWYRQILGQKVEFLVSFYNNEISEKSEIFDDQFSVERPDGSNFTLKIRSTKLEDSAMYFCASHPGTGSSYEQYFGPGTRLTVT.